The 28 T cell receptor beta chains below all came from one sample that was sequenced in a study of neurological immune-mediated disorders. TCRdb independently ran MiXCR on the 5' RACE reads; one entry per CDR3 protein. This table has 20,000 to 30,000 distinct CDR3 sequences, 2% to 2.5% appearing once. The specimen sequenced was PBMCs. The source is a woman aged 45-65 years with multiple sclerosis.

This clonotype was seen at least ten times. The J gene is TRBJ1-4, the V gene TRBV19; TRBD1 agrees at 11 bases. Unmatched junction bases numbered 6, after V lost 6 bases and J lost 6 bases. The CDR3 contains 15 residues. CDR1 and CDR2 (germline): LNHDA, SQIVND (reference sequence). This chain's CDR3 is CASRKPGQGDEKLFF. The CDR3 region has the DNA TGTGCCAGTAGGAAACCGGGACAGGGGGATGAAAAACTGTTTTTT.

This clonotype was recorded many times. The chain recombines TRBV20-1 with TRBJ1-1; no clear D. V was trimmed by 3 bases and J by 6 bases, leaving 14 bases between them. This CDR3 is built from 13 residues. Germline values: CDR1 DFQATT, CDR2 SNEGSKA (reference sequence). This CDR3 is CSARKIVSAEAFF. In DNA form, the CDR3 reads TGCAGTGCTAGGAAGATCGTTTCGGCTGAAGCTTTCTTT.

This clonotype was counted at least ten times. The CDR3 sequence: CASSYTVAATDTQYF. For the CDR3, the DNA is TGTGCCAGCAGTTACACTGTAGCGGCCACAGATACGCAGTATTTT. The chain recombines TRBV6-6 with TRBJ2-3; a weak D match, TRBD2 (6 bases). Trimming shortened V by 2 bases and J by 2 bases, and 11 bases separated the two germline ends. Germline-derived CDR1 and CDR2 are MNHNY and SVGAGI (reference sequence). The CDR3 has 15 residues.

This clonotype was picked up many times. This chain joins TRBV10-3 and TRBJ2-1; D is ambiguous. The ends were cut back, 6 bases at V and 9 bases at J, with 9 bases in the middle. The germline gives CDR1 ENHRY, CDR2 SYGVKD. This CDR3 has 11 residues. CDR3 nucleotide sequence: TGTGCCATCAGAATGTCTGGTGAGCAGTTCTTC. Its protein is CAIRMSGEQFF.

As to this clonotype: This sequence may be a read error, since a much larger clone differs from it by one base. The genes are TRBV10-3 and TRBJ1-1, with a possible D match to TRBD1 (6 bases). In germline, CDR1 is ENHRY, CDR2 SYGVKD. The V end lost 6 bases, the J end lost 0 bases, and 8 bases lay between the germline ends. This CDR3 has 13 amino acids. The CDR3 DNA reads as TGTGCCATCAGACAGGGAATGAACACTGAAGCTTTCTTT. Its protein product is CAIRQGMNTEAFF.

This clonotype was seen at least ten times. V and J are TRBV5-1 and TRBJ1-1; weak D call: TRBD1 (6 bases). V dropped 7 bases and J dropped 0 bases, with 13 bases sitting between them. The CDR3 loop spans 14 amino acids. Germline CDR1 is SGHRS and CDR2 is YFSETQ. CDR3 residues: CASADGQLNTEAFF. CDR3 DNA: TGCGCCAGCGCCGACGGACAGCTGAACACTGAAGCTTTCTTT.

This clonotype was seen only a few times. The CDR3 region is CASSVALAGIEQYF. The CDR3 region has the DNA TGTGCCAGCAGCGTAGCACTAGCGGGGATAGAGCAGTACTTC. The rearrangement uses TRBV9 and TRBJ2-7; 10 bases agree with TRBD2. The CDR3 totals 14 residues. From germline, CDR1 is SGDLS and CDR2 YYNGEE. The trim removed 0 bases at V and 7 bases at J, leaving 4 bases unmatched.

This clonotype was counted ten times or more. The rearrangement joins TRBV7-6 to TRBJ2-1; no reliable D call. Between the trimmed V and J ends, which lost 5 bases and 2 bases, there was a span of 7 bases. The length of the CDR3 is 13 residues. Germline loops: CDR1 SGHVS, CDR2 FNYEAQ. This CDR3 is CASSPSTYNEQFF. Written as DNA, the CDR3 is TGTGCCAGCAGCCCCTCGACCTACAATGAGCAGTTCTTC.

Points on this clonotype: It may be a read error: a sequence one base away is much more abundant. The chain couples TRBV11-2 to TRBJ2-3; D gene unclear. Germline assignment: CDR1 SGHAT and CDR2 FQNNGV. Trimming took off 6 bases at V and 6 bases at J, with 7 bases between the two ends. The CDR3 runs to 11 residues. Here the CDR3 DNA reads TGTGCCAGCAGATCACGGGATACGCAGTATTTT. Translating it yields CASRSRDTQYF.

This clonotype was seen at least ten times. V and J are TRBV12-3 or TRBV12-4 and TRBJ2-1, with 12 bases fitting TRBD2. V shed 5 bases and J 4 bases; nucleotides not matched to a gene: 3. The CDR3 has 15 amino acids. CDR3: CASSTSGRWYNEQFF. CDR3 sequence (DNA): TGTGCCAGCAGTACTAGCGGGAGGTGGTACAATGAGCAGTTCTTC.

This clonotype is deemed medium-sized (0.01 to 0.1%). In DNA, the CDR3 is TGCAGTGCTAAACCACCCGGCCTGAACACTGAAGCTTTCTTT. This translates into CSAKPPGLNTEAFF. The chain carries TRBV20-1 and TRBJ1-1; D unresolved. The CDR3 runs 14 residues. The germline V gene encodes CDR1 DFQATT and CDR2 SNEGSKA (reference sequence). V gave up 4 bases and J gave up 0 bases, with 12 bases separating them.

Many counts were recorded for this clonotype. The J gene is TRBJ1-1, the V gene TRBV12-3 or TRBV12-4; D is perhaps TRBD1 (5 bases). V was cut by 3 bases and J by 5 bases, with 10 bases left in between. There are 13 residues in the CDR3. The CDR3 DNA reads TGTGCCAGCAGTTTCGGGGGGAGGACTGAAGCTTTCTTT. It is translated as CASSFGGRTEAFF.

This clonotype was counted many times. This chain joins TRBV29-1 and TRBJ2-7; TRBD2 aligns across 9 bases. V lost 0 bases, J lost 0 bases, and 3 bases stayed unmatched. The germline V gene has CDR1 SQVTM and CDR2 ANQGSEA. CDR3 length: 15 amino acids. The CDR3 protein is CSVEDSGGFSYEQYF. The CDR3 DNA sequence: TGCAGCGTTGAAGATAGCGGGGGATTCTCCTACGAGCAGTACTTC.

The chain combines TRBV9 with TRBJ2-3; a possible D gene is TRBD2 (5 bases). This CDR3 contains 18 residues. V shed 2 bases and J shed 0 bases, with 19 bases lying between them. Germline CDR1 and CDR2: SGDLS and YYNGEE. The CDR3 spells CASSVTSSASGSTDTQYF. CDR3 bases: TGTGCCAGCAGCGTGACCTCGAGTGCGAGCGGTAGCACAGATACGCAGTATTTT.

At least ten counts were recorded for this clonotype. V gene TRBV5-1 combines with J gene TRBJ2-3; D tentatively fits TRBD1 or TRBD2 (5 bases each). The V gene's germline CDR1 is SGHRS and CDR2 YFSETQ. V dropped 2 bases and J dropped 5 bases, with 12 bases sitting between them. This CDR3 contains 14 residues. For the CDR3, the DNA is TGCGCCAGCAGCTTTCAGGGAGTCAAAGATACGCAGTATTTT. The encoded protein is CASSFQGVKDTQYF.

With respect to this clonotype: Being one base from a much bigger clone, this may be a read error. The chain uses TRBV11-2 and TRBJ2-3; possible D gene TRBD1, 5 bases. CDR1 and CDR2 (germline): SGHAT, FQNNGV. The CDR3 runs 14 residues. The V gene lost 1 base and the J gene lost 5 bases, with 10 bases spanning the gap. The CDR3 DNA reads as TGTGCCAGCAGCTTAGCCAGGGCAGTAGATACGCAGTATTTT. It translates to CASSLARAVDTQYF.

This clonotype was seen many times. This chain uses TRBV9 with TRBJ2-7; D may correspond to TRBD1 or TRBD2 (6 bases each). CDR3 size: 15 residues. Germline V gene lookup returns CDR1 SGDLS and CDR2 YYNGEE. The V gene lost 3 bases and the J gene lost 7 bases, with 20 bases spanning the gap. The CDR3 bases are TGTGCCAGCAGCGGGGGACACTCAATGGAGGGGGAGCAGTACTTC. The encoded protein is CASSGGHSMEGEQYF.

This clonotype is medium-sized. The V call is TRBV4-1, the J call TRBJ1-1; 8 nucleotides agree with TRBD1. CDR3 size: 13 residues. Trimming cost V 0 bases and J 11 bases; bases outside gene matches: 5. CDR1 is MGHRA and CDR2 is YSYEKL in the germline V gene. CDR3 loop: CASSQDLTGGAFF. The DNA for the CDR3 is TGCGCCAGCAGCCAAGATCTTACAGGGGGGGCTTTCTTT.

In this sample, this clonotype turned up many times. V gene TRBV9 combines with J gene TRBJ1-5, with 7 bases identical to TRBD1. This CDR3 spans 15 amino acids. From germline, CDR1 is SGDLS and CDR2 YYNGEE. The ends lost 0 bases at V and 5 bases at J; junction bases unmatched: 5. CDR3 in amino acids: CASSVGGTEDQPQHF. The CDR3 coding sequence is TGTGCCAGCAGCGTAGGGGGGACAGAGGATCAGCCCCAGCATTTT.

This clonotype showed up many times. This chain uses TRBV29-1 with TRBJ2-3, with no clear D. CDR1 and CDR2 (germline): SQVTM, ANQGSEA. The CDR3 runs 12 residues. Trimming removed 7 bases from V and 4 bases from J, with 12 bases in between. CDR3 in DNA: TGCAGCGCCTTCCATGCCCCAGATACGCAGTATTTT. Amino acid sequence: CSAFHAPDTQYF.

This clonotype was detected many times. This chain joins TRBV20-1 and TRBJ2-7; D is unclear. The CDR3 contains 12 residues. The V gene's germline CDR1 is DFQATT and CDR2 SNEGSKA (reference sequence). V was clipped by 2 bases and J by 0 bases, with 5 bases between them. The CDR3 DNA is TGCAGTGCTAGATTCATCTCCTACGAGCAGTACTTC. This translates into CSARFISYEQYF.

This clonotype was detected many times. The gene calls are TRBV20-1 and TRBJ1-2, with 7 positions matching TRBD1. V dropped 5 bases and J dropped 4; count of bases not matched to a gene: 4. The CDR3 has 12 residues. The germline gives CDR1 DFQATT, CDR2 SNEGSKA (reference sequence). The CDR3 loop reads CSASYRGYGYTF. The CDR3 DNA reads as TGCAGTGCTTCCTACAGGGGCTATGGCTACACCTTC.

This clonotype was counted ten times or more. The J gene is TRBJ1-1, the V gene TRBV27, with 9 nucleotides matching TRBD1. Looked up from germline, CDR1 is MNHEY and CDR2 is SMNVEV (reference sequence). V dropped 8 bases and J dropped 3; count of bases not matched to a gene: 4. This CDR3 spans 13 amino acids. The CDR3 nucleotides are TGTGCCAGCGGACAGGGGCGAGACACTGAAGCTTTCTTT. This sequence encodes CASGQGRDTEAFF.

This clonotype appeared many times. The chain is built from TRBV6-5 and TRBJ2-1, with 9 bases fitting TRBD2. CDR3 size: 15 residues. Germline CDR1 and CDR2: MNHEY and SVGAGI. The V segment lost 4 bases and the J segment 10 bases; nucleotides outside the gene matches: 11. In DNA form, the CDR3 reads TGTGCCAGCAGTTCCCCGAGGTCTAGCGGGGACGAGCAGTTCTTC. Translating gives CASSSPRSSGDEQFF.

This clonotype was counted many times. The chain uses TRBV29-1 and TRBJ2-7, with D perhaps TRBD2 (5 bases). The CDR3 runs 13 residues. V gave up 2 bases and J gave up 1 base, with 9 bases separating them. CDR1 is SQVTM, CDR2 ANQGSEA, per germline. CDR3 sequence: CSVESEGSYEQYF. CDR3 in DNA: TGCAGCGTTGAATCCGAGGGTTCCTACGAGCAGTACTTC.

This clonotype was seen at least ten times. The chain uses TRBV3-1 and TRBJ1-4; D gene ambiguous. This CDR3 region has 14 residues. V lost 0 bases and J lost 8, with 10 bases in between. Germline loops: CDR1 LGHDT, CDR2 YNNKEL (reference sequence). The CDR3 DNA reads TGTGCCAGCAGCCAAGAGATAGGAGGGGAAAAACTGTTTTTT. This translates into CASSQEIGGEKLFF.

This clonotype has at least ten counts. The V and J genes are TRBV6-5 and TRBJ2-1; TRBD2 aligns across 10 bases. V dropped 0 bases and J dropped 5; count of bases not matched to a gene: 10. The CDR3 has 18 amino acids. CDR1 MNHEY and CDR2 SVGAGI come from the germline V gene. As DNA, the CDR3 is TGTGCCAGCAGTTACTCGATCGGAATAGCGGGGGGTAACAATGAGCAGTTCTTC. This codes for CASSYSIGIAGGNNEQFF.

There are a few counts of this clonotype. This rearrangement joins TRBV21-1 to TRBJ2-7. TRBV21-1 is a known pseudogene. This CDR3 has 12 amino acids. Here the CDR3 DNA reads TGTGCCAGCACCAAAAGGGCTTACGAGCAGTACTTC. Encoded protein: CASTKRAYEQYF.